This TCR beta chain was captured by sequencing in a study of siplizumab effects on memory and regulatory T cells. About this clone itself: As yet, its antigen is unknown.

Clones were read by immunoSEQ multiplex PCR, and TCRdb kept only the in-frame ones, dropping some. This sample has roughly 70,000 clones, with 93% found just once. Findings and limits, study-wide: Researchers could not give a naive or memory phenotype to roughly 75-95% of proliferating CD4+ or CD8+ clones. Siplizumab brought about a significant reduction in alloreactive sequences traceable to unstimulated CD4+ memory cells.

Germline V gives CDR1 KGHSH, CDR2 LQKENI. The CDR3 is 15 residues long. V was shortened by 0 bases and J by 2 bases, with 11 bases between the two germline ends. The gene calls are TRBV18 and TRBJ2-7; D possibly corresponds to TRBD2 (7 bases). This TCR derives from a human donor in good health. The sequenced sample consisted of CD8+ T cells sorted from blood. The CDR3 nucleotides read TGTGCCAGCTCACCACCGGGGGGGGCACCCTACGAGCAGTACTTC. This gives the protein CASSPPGGAPYEQYF.